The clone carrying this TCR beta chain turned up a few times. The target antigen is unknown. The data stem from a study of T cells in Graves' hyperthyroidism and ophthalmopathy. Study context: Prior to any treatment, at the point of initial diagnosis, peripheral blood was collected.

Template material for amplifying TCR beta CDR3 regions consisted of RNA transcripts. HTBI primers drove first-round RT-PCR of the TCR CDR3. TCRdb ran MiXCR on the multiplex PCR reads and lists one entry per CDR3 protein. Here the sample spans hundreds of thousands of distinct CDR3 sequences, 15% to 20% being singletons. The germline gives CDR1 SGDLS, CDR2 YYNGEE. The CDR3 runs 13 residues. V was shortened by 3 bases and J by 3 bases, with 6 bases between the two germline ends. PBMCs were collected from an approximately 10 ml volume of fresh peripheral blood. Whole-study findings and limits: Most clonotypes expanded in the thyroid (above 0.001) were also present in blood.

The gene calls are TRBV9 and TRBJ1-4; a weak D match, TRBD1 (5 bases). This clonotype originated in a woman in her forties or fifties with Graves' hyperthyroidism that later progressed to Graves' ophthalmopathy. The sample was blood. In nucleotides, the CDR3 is TGTGCCAGCAGCGGGGGGTCTAATGAAAAACTGTTTTTT. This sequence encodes CASSGGSNEKLFF.